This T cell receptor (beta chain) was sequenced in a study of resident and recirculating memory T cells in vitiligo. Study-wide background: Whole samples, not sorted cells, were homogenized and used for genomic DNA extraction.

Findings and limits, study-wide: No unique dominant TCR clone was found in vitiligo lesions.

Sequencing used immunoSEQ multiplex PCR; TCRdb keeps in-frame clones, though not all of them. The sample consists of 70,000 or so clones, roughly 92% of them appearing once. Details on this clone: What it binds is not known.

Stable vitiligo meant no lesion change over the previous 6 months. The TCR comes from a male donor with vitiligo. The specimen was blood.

This chain's CDR3 is CASSPLDRDSYEQYF. DNA of the CDR3: TGTGCCAGCAGTCCCCTCGACAGGGACTCCTACGAGCAGTACTTC. This chain joins TRBV28 and TRBJ2-7; 7 positions match TRBD1. V shed 5 bases and J 0 bases; nucleotides not matched to a gene: 7. The CDR3 contains 15 residues. Per germline, CDR1 MDHEN and CDR2 SYDVKM.